One sample yielded the 21 T cell receptor beta chains listed below, sequenced in a study of response to subunit inactivated influenza vaccine. TCRdb independently ran MiXCR on the RT-PCR reads; one entry per CDR3 protein. The sample holds some 190,000 distinct CDR3 sequences; 13% to 15% are singletons and the top ten take about 28%. The starting material was CD8+ T cells sorted from PBMCs, obtained approximately 5 days after vaccination. The receptors stem from a middle-aged man who received an inactivated influenza vaccine.

This rearrangement joins TRBV5-4 to TRBJ2-3, with D possibly TRBD2 on 6 matching bases. CDR1 is SGHNT and CDR2 is YYREEE in the germline V gene (reference sequence). Trimming took off 3 bases at V and 0 bases at J, with 26 bases between the two ends. The CDR3 spans 20 residues. The CDR3 sequence: CASSWEIAAVQQMSTDTQYF. In nucleotides, the CDR3 is TGTGCCAGCAGCTGGGAAATAGCGGCCGTTCAACAAATGAGCACAGATACGCAGTATTTT.

The chain uses TRBV27 and TRBJ2-5; 12 bases line up with TRBD2. After removal of 7 bases from V and 1 base from J, the junction contained 4 bases not matched to a gene. Germline assignment: CDR1 MNHEY and CDR2 SMNVEV (reference sequence). The CDR3 sequence is 15 residues long. The DNA of the CDR3 is TGTGCCAGCAAGGGACTAGCGGGCTTCCAAGAGACCCAGTACTTC. Translating it yields CASKGLAGFQETQYF.

The rearrangement joins TRBV12-3 or TRBV12-4 to TRBJ2-3; TRBD2 is a possible D gene (6 bases). Between the trimmed V and J ends, which lost 9 bases and 0 bases, there was a span of 16 bases. The CDR3 sequence is 15 residues long. DNA of the CDR3: TGTGCCAGTCGCGCGGGACCGTTCAGCACAGATACGCAGTATTTT. It codes for CASRAGPFSTDTQYF.

This clonotype has more than one count but fewer than ten. V and J are TRBV2 and TRBJ1-2; 9 positions match TRBD1. J lost 4 bases, V lost 6 bases, and 12 bases had no gene match. The germline gives CDR1 SNHLY, CDR2 FYNNEI. The CDR3 has 16 amino acids. CDR3 amino acids: CASSRPGQGPGYGYTF. CDR3 coding DNA: TGTGCCAGCAGCCGACCGGGACAGGGTCCAGGCTATGGCTACACCTTC.

This clonotype has at least ten counts. The chain carries TRBV4-3 and TRBJ1-1; TRBD1 is a possible D gene (6 bases). CDR1 and CDR2 from the germline V gene are LGHNA and YSLEER. This CDR3 contains 15 residues. V lost 0 bases and J 11 bases, leaving 19 bases between the germline ends. The CDR3 nucleotides are TGCGCCAGCAGCCAAGAGAGGGGGGCAGAGAGGCTTGCTTTCTTT. Encoded protein: CASSQERGAERLAFF.

The chain couples TRBV4-3 to TRBJ2-1, with TRBD2 matching over 8 bases. This CDR3 spans 17 amino acids. V dropped 1 base and J dropped 1; count of bases not matched to a gene: 6. The germline V gene encodes CDR1 LGHNA and CDR2 YSLEER. The CDR3 DNA reads as TGCGCCAGCAGCCAAGGCATAGCGGGGACATCCTACAATGAGCAGTTCTTC. Protein: CASSQGIAGTSYNEQFF.

The sample holds a few counts of this clonotype. The chain has TRBV28 and TRBJ2-7; TRBD1 aligns across 7 bases. The V segment lost 5 bases and the J segment 3 bases; nucleotides outside the gene matches: 10. Germline V gene sequence: CDR1 MDHEN, CDR2 SYDVKM. CDR3 length: 15 residues. The CDR3, as DNA: TGTGCCAGCAGTCCCGAGACAGGGTTCGTCTACGAGCAGTACTTC. Residues: CASSPETGFVYEQYF.

This clonotype was seen more than once but under ten times. The chain carries TRBV7-9 and TRBJ1-2; the D is unclear. Germline-derived CDR1 and CDR2 are SEHNR and FQNEAQ (reference sequence). V shed 5 bases and J shed 0 bases, with 7 bases lying between them. This CDR3 comprises 13 residues. This CDR3 is CASSGTTNYGYTF. CDR3 in DNA: TGTGCCAGCAGCGGTACCACTAACTATGGCTACACCTTC.

This clonotype was seen a handful of times. The chain combines TRBV12-3 or TRBV12-4 with TRBJ2-2, with a possible D match to TRBD1 (6 bases). The CDR3 consists of 15 residues. Trimming cost V 7 bases and J 0 bases, with 12 bases left between them. CDR3 residues: CASTHGQTNTGELFF. In DNA, the CDR3 is TGTGCCAGCACCCATGGACAGACGAACACCGGGGAGCTGTTTTTT.

Only a few counts were recorded for this clonotype. J is TRBJ1-1 and V is TRBV20-1; 7 bases align to TRBD1. J gave up 1 base and V 3 bases, and 2 bases lay outside the gene matches. The CDR3 extends over 13 amino acids. Looked up from germline, CDR1 is DFQATT and CDR2 is SNEGSKA (reference sequence). The CDR3 DNA follows: TGCAGTGCTAGGGACAGGAGGAACACTGAAGCTTTCTTT. Translating it yields CSARDRRNTEAFF.

This clonotype was seen only a few times. This chain's CDR3 is CASSQEFEQASYEQYF. Here the CDR3 DNA reads TGTGCCAGCAGCCAAGAGTTTGAACAGGCCTCCTACGAGCAGTACTTC. The V and J genes are TRBV14 and TRBJ2-7; possible D gene TRBD1, 5 bases. Germline V lookup: CDR1 SGHDN, CDR2 FVKESK. The CDR3 contains 16 residues. V gave up 0 bases and J gave up 0 bases, with 12 bases separating them.

In its sample, this clonotype was seen a few times. The J gene is TRBJ2-5, the V gene TRBV5-6; unclear D gene. Germline V CDR1 and CDR2: SGHDT, YYEEEE. The CDR3 is made up of 17 amino acids. Trimming pared 1 base from V and 1 base from J, leaving 17 bases between. CDR3 loop: CASSLYLGFVGQETQYF. DNA of the CDR3: TGTGCCAGCAGCTTGTATTTAGGGTTTGTAGGCCAAGAGACCCAGTACTTC.

The chain carries TRBV12-3 or TRBV12-4 and TRBJ2-7, with TRBD2 identical over 8 bases. V lost 7 bases, J lost 5 bases, and 7 bases stayed unmatched. There are 13 residues in the CDR3. This CDR3 is CASTLGGVDEQYF. The CDR3 DNA sequence: TGTGCCAGCACTCTCGGGGGGGTTGACGAGCAGTACTTC.

This clonotype was counted at least ten times. V is TRBV10-3 and J is TRBJ2-1, with 7 nucleotides matching TRBD2. Looked up from germline, CDR1 is ENHRY and CDR2 is SYGVKD. V dropped 10 bases and J dropped 4; count of bases not matched to a gene: 7. The CDR3 is made up of 13 amino acids. The CDR3 spells CASRDYNYNEQFF. CDR3 sequence (DNA): TGTGCCAGCCGGGACTACAATTACAATGAGCAGTTCTTC.

This clonotype was picked up one time. A read error may produce the germline difference seen at one junction end. The V call is TRBV14, the J call TRBJ2-1; D is unresolved. Germline V gene lookup returns CDR1 SGHDN and CDR2 FVKESK. The CDR3 is made up of 12 amino acids. CDR3 coding DNA: TGTGCCAGTAGCCCGGGCGCCAATGAGCAGTTCTTC. Amino acid sequence: CASSPGANEQFF.

This rearrangement joins TRBV20-1 to TRBJ2-2; D perhaps matches TRBD1 (5 bases). The V and J ends lost 5 bases and 4 bases respectively, with 14 bases between them. Germline V gene sequence: CDR1 DFQATT, CDR2 SNEGSKA (reference sequence). The CDR3 length is 14 residues. The CDR3 DNA sequence: TGCAGTGCTCAGGGTACAGAGGCCACCGGGGAGCTGTTTTTT. Translating gives CSAQGTEATGELFF.

This clonotype has only a few counts. The chain joins TRBV7-2 to TRBJ1-6; D is possibly TRBD1 (6 bases). The CDR3 runs to 17 residues. Germline V gives CDR1 SGHTA, CDR2 FQGNSA. V dropped 1 base and J dropped 0 bases, with 10 bases sitting between them. The CDR3 DNA reads TGTGCCAGCAGCTTAGGGGGACAATACTCCTATAATTCACCCCTCCACTTT. Protein sequence: CASSLGGQYSYNSPLHF.

The genes are TRBV20-1 and TRBJ2-1; 7 bases align to TRBD2. Germline V gene data show CDR1 as DFQATT and CDR2 as SNEGSKA (reference sequence). This CDR3 region has 14 residues. Trimming cost V 1 base and J 6 bases; bases outside gene matches: 6. Written as DNA, the CDR3 is TGCAGTGCTAGAGTCGGCGGGAGCCCCAATGAGCAGTTCTTC. Residues: CSARVGGSPNEQFF.

CDR3 protein: CASSRNPGELFF. The DNA for the CDR3 is TGCGCCAGCAGCCGAAACCCCGGGGAGCTGTTTTTT. This chain uses TRBV4-1 with TRBJ2-2; D call uncertain. With 4 bases removed from V and 6 bases from J, the gap between germline ends came to 6 bases. Germline lookup yields CDR1 MGHRA and CDR2 YSYEKL. This CDR3 has 12 residues.

This clonotype showed up just a few times. The chain combines TRBV20-1 with TRBJ2-1; 7 bases line up with TRBD1. This CDR3 is built from 15 residues. Germline CDR1 is DFQATT and CDR2 is SNEGSKA (reference sequence). V dropped 6 bases and J dropped 2; count of bases not matched to a gene: 10. The CDR3 DNA sequence: TGCAGTGCCCCACCCGAACAGGGGCCCTACAATGAGCAGTTCTTC. Its protein is CSAPPEQGPYNEQFF.

The rearrangement links TRBV14 to TRBJ2-1, with 9 bases aligning to TRBD2. Germline CDR1 is SGHDN and CDR2 is FVKESK. V gave up 0 bases and J gave up 4 bases; unmatched junction bases: 4. This CDR3 is 16 amino acids long. CDR3 DNA: TGTGCCAGCAGCCAAGATCGGACTAGCGCTTACAATGAGCAGTTCTTC. This encodes CASSQDRTSAYNEQFF.